This T cell receptor beta chain appears in the sequencing data of a study of cytomegalovirus exposure and HLA in healthy donors. The study's findings and limits: Immune exposure information available was restricted to CMV serostatus.

Amplification used 60 Vbeta primers and 13 Jbeta primers. Here immunoSEQ multiplex PCR was the method, and the copy in TCRdb shows in-frame clones only, minus some. Of tens of thousands of clones listed, about four fifths are singletons. Between the trimmed V and J ends, which lost 6 bases and 2 bases, there was a span of 14 bases. Germline V gene lookup returns CDR1 MGHDK and CDR2 SYGVNS. This CDR3 has 15 residues. This clone was seen once. Its specificity is unknown. Each of the donors was a healthy bone marrow donor. Sequencing was carried out using PBMCs. This sequence joins TRBV25-1 and TRBJ1-5; D is unclear. This receptor was identified in a middle-aged woman in good health and CMV-seronegative. In DNA, the CDR3 is TGTGCCAGCAGCCTGTCGGGGAGCGGCAATCAGCCCCAGCATTTT. This encodes CASSLSGSGNQPQHF.